This T cell receptor (beta chain) was identified during a study of CD4 T cells in relation to SARS-CoV-2 and coronaviruses. Points from the study as a whole: Around 62% of donors had memory CD4+ clonotypes crossrecognizing SARS-CoV-2 and common cold coronavirus spike. This crossreactivity analysis covered spike protein alone, no other viral proteins.

The repertoire was sequenced with immunoSEQ multiplex PCR; TCRdb's copy has only in-frame clones and lacks some. The profile shows 25,000 to 35,000 clones, about three quarters of them singletons. The V and J ends lost 6 bases and 4 bases, in that order; junction bases with no gene match: 10. Germline V lookup: CDR1 WSHSY, CDR2 SAAADI. The CDR3 is made up of 17 amino acids. With regard to this clone: Its specificity is unknown.

Before the COVID-19 pandemic, during about 2010-2018, CD4+ T cells were taken from unexposed donors. After about ten days of culture, CD4+ T cells were isolated. The material sequenced was CD4+ T cells from PBMCs, cultured in vitro. The chain joins TRBV10-2 to TRBJ1-6; the match to TRBD1 covers 9 bases. The source of this sequence is a human donor in good health. This chain's CDR3 is CASRVDTGGVYNSPLHF. The CDR3 nucleotides are TGCGCCAGCAGAGTAGATACAGGGGGCGTGTATAATTCACCCCTCCACTTT.